This T cell receptor beta chain was identified during a study of T-cell memory formation after mild COVID-19. TCRdb reanalysed the 5' RACE reads using MiXCR and keeps one entry per CDR3 protein. This table has a few hundred thousand distinct CDR3 sequences, 20% to 25% appearing once. Per the germline V gene, CDR1 is MGHRA and CDR2 is YSYEKL. The CDR3 length is 16 residues. With 1 base removed from V and 0 bases from J, the gap between germline ends came to 10 bases. This clonotype was found a few times. This sequence originates from a man between 18 and 29 years old who had mild COVID-19 (a few samples of this study predate the infection). Cell type and time point are not known. Sample: PBMCs or a T cell subset sorted from them (not recorded which). V is TRBV4-1 and J is TRBJ1-5, with D possibly being TRBD1 (5 bases). CDR3 nucleotide sequence: TGCGCCAGCAGCCAAGGGACACCTCTTAGCAATCAGCCCCAGCATTTT. It codes for CASSQGTPLSNQPQHF.